This TCR beta chain was profiled in a study of Ad26.COV2.S vaccination and SARS-CoV-2 variants. Study results and caveats: Substantial breadth in spike-specific CD8+ and CD4+ T cell responses was reportedly seen after vaccination. Recipients of either vaccine or placebo displayed similar breadth of non-spike TCRs.

Treatment specified: some 20 received Ad26.COV2.S at low or high dose, single or two shots; about 5 received placebo; per-sample allocation not given. Specimen acquisition occurred on day 63 following the initial vaccine or placebo injection. About this clone itself: Its specificity is not known.

The method was immunoSEQ multiplex PCR; TCRdb's version includes in-frame clones alone and lacks a portion of them. Of almost 400,000 clones in the sample, about 91% were seen once. From germline, CDR1 is SGHKS and CDR2 YYEKEE (reference sequence). The ends were cut back, 2 bases at V and 7 bases at J, with 13 bases in the middle. The CDR3 is made up of 15 amino acids. Sequences were derived from peripheral blood, sampled in a trial of Ad26.COV2.S vaccine versus placebo. The J gene is TRBJ1-6, the V gene TRBV5-5; D possibly corresponds to TRBD1 (6 bases). The TCR sequence derives from a person aged 18-65 years who received the Ad26.COV2.S COVID-19 vaccine or a placebo. CDR3 in DNA: TGTGCCAGCAGCTTACGGCAGGGGCAGAATTCACCCCTCCACTTT. Protein sequence: CASSLRQGQNSPLHF.